The 29 T cell receptor beta chains presented below share a single source sample, sequenced in a study of technical replicates of blood from a handful of donors. The repertoire was sequenced with immunoSEQ multiplex PCR; TCRdb's copy has only in-frame clones and lacks some. The sample comprises around 30,000 clones, 90% to 95% of which are singletons, and approximately 4% rests with the top ten. The source material was PBMCs. These receptors were collected from a human donor in good health. Some clones in this sample may be carry-over from other donors' samples.

This clone was picked up a small number of times. This chain connects TRBV5-4 to TRBJ1-6, with 10 nucleotides matching TRBD1. CDR1 SGHNT and CDR2 YYREEE come from the germline V gene (reference sequence). The CDR3 has 16 residues. V was clipped by 0 bases and J by 10 bases; unmatched bases: 7. CDR3 coding DNA: TGTGCCAGCAGCTTGGGGACAGGGGGAGTAGGATCACCCCTCCACTTT. Amino acid sequence: CASSLGTGGVGSPLHF.

The CDR3 nucleotides read TGCGCCAGCAGCCCCGACAGGGGGGACACAGATACGCAGTATTTT. This encodes CASSPDRGDTDTQYF. The chain carries TRBV5-1 and TRBJ2-3, with 9 bases identical to TRBD1. J was trimmed by 2 bases and V by 4 bases; bases with no gene match: 5. The CDR3 loop spans 15 amino acids. Germline values: CDR1 SGHRS, CDR2 YFSETQ. Looking up the rest from reference TRBV5-1 and TRBJ2-3 gives the full variable domain: KAGVTQTPRYLIKTRGQQVTLSCSPISGHRSVSWYQQTPGQGLQFLFEYFSETQRNKGNFPGRFSGRQFSNSRSEMNVSTLELGDSALYLCASSPDRGDTDTQYFGPGTRLTVL.

The genes are TRBV4-3 and TRBJ2-1; TRBD2 matches at 13 bases. CDR1 LGHNA and CDR2 YSLEER come from the germline V gene. V trimming: 2 bases; J trimming: 12 bases; junction bases outside the gene matches: 10. CDR3 length equals 16 residues. In nucleotides, the CDR3 is TGCGCCAGCAGCCAACAGGGACTAGCGGGGCCTCTTGGGCAGTTCTTC. Protein: CASSQQGLAGPLGQFF.

The rearrangement joins TRBV18 to TRBJ1-1, with 11 bases aligning to TRBD1. The ends lost 6 bases at V and 4 bases at J; junction bases unmatched: 1. The CDR3 is 13 amino acids. Looked up from germline, CDR1 is KGHSH and CDR2 is LQKENI. The CDR3 DNA reads TGTGCCAGCTCTGGGACAGGGGGCACTGAAGCTTTCTTT. Translating gives CASSGTGGTEAFF.

The chain uses TRBV6-1 and TRBJ2-7, with 9 positions matching TRBD1. The CDR3 spans 14 residues. Germline CDR1 is MNHNS and CDR2 is SASEGT. After removal of 7 bases from V and 5 bases from J, the junction contained 9 bases not matched to a gene. The CDR3 loop reads CASTRDREDHEQYF. The CDR3 region has the DNA TGTGCCAGCACCCGGGACAGGGAGGACCACGAGCAGTACTTC.

Notes on this clone: One end of the junction does not line up with germline, which may come from a read error. The rearrangement links TRBV2 to TRBJ2-7; no clear D. From germline, CDR1 is SNHLY and CDR2 FYNNEI. The CDR3 has 14 amino acids. In DNA form, the CDR3 reads TGTGCCAGCAGCGAAGGGAACCGGAGCTACGAGCAGTACTTC. This translates into CASSEGNRSYEQYF.

The chain is built from TRBV5-6 and TRBJ1-2; 7 positions match TRBD1. V dropped 0 bases and J dropped 6; count of bases not matched to a gene: 8. The CDR3 sequence is 15 residues long. CDR1 and CDR2 from the germline V gene are SGHDT and YYEEEE. The CDR3 bases are TGTGCCAGCAGCTTGGGACTACAGGGGCCCCATGGCTACACCTTC. Amino acid sequence: CASSLGLQGPHGYTF.

This clone was seen a single time. The genes are TRBV7-8 and TRBJ2-1; weak D call: TRBD1 (6 bases). Trimming took off 5 bases at V and 4 bases at J, with 15 bases between the two ends. The V gene's germline CDR1 is SGHVS and CDR2 FQNEAQ. The CDR3 is 15 residues long. CDR3 amino acids: CASSPPGTPYNEQFF. CDR3 DNA: TGTGCCAGCAGCCCACCCGGGACACCTTACAATGAGCAGTTCTTC.

The chain has TRBV4-1 and TRBJ2-6, with 7 bases fitting TRBD1. Looked up from germline, CDR1 is MGHRA and CDR2 is YSYEKL. This CDR3 has 18 residues. Losses at the gene ends were 4 bases for V and 0 bases for J; bases not matched to a gene: 9. In DNA, the CDR3 is TGCGCCAGCAGCCTAACAGGGGACATGGGCTCTGGGGCCAACGTCCTGACTTTC. Protein product: CASSLTGDMGSGANVLTF.

The gene calls are TRBV7-2 and TRBJ2-3, with 7 nucleotides matching TRBD2. Germline V gives CDR1 SGHTA, CDR2 FQGNSA. V lost 5 bases, J lost 3 bases, and 11 bases stayed unmatched. This CDR3 region has 16 residues. The CDR3 reads CASSVVAGVETDTQYF. As DNA, the CDR3 is TGTGCCAGCAGCGTCGTGGCGGGAGTAGAAACAGATACGCAGTATTTT.

V usage is TRBV5-1 and J usage is TRBJ2-4; 7 bases agree with TRBD1. The CDR3 covers 13 residues. V was pared by 4 bases and J by 8 bases, with 6 bases of the junction left unmatched. CDR1 SGHRS and CDR2 YFSETQ come from the germline V gene. In DNA, the CDR3 is TGCGCCAGCAGCCCCAGGGGGATAGACATTCAGTACTTC. Protein: CASSPRGIDIQYF.

The V call is TRBV6-5, the J call TRBJ1-2, with D perhaps matching TRBD1 (5 bases). This CDR3 region has 13 residues. Trimming pared 7 bases from V and 8 bases from J, leaving 17 bases between. Germline-derived CDR1 and CDR2 are MNHEY and SVGAGI. The CDR3, as DNA: TGTGCCAGCACCCAGTGGCCTTGGGGCGGCTACACCTTC. It is translated as CASTQWPWGGYTF.

The chain is built from TRBV9 and TRBJ2-3, with D possibly matching TRBD2 (6 bases). The CDR3 has 13 residues. Germline CDR1 is SGDLS and CDR2 is YYNGEE. V was cut by 0 bases and J by 6 bases, with 8 bases left in between. CDR3 DNA: TGTGCCAGCAGCGTAGGGGGGGAGGATACGCAGTATTTT. It encodes CASSVGGEDTQYF.

This chain links TRBV27 with TRBJ2-1, with 7 bases matching TRBD2. CDR1 is MNHEY and CDR2 is SMNVEV in the germline V gene (reference sequence). CDR3 size: 14 residues. V lost 6 bases, J lost 9 bases, and 11 bases stayed unmatched. CDR3 DNA: TGTGCCAGCAGCCACGGGACTACTTCGGTTGAGCAGTTCTTC. Its protein is CASSHGTTSVEQFF.

J is TRBJ2-3 and V is TRBV10-1, with D possibly matching TRBD2 (6 bases). The CDR3 length is 14 residues. V was shortened by 4 bases and J by 6 bases, with 14 bases between the two germline ends. Germline loops: CDR1 WNHNN, CDR2 SYGVQD (reference sequence). For the CDR3, the DNA is TGCGCCAGCAGTGCGCAACTAGCAGGGGATACGCAGTATTTT. It encodes CASSAQLAGDTQYF.

This clone turned up a few times. This sequence joins TRBV2 and TRBJ1-5; D not resolved. V was trimmed by 3 bases and J by 6 bases, leaving 12 bases between them. CDR1 and CDR2 (germline): SNHLY, FYNNEI. The CDR3 spans 14 residues. CDR3 sequence: CASSDRQRGQPQHF. The CDR3 DNA sequence: TGTGCCAGCAGTGATAGGCAGCGGGGTCAGCCCCAGCATTTT.

The genes are TRBV5-5 and TRBJ1-2, with 12 bases that match TRBD1. The J segment lost 11 bases and the V segment lost 4 bases, leaving 9 bases of the junction unmatched. This CDR3 has 14 residues. Germline CDR1 and CDR2: SGHKS and YYEKEE (reference sequence). CDR3 coding DNA: TGTGCCAGCAGCCGGGGGACAGGGGGCTATCTATACACCTTC. It codes for CASSRGTGGYLYTF.

V and J are TRBV11-3 and TRBJ2-1; 7 bases are shared with TRBD2. V gave up 5 bases and J gave up 2 bases; unmatched junction bases: 12. The length of the CDR3 is 17 residues. Looked up from germline, CDR1 is SGHNT and CDR2 is YENEEA. The CDR3 DNA is TGTGCCAGCAGCCCGGGGTGGCCTAGCGGAACCTACAATGAGCAGTTCTTC. Translating it yields CASSPGWPSGTYNEQFF.

This rearrangement joins TRBV25-1 to TRBJ2-5, with TRBD2 matching over 8 bases. V was pared by 5 bases and J by 5 bases, with 7 bases of the junction left unmatched. Germline V CDR1 and CDR2: MGHDK, SYGVNS. This CDR3 has 14 amino acids. The CDR3 DNA reads TGTGCCAGCAGTATCAGCGGGAGTGTTGAGACCCAGTACTTC. Its translation is CASSISGSVETQYF.

The chain is built from TRBV30 and TRBJ2-7; 7 nucleotides agree with TRBD1. The V and J ends lost 4 bases and 3 bases, in that order; junction bases with no gene match: 9. Per germline, CDR1 GTSNPN and CDR2 SVGIG (reference sequence). This CDR3 region has 14 residues. The CDR3 DNA reads TGTGCCTGGAAACCGACAGGGACGATCTACGAGCAGTACTTC. Encoded protein: CAWKPTGTIYEQYF.

V gene TRBV5-6 combines with J gene TRBJ1-6; D might be TRBD1 (5 bases). The CDR3 extends over 15 amino acids. Between the trimmed V and J ends, which lost 2 bases and 7 bases, there was a span of 13 bases. The germline gives CDR1 SGHDT, CDR2 YYEEEE. CDR3 sequence (DNA): TGTGCCAGCAGCTTCGCGGGGGTAAGGAATTCACCCCTCCACTTT. It yields the protein CASSFAGVRNSPLHF.

The table lists this clone with a few counts. The V and J genes are TRBV5-6 and TRBJ2-5; TRBD1 agrees at 7 bases. With V trimmed by 4 bases and J by 5 bases, 14 bases remained unmatched. Germline V gene lookup returns CDR1 SGHDT and CDR2 YYEEEE. The CDR3 is made up of 16 amino acids. CDR3 nucleotides: TGTGCCAGCAGCCACTTAGACAGGGTGGCTAGGGAGACCCAGTACTTC. Translating it yields CASSHLDRVARETQYF.

This chain links TRBV4-1 with TRBJ1-3; a possible D gene is TRBD1 (5 bases). CDR3 length: 17 amino acids. CDR1 MGHRA and CDR2 YSYEKL come from the germline V gene. Trimming pared 2 bases from V and 1 base from J, leaving 15 bases between. The CDR3 coding sequence is TGCGCCAGCAGCCAACCCCTCGGGGGTTCGTCTGGAAACACCATATATTTT. Protein sequence: CASSQPLGGSSGNTIYF.

J is TRBJ1-6 and V is TRBV2; D perhaps matches TRBD1 (6 bases). The CDR3 covers 15 residues. The germline V gene has CDR1 SNHLY and CDR2 FYNNEI. Trimming removed 8 bases at V and 3 bases at J, with 14 bases between. CDR3 DNA sequence: TGTGCCAGCCGCCGGACAGACAACTATAATTCACCCCTCCACTTT. Translation: CASRRTDNYNSPLHF.

The chain carries TRBV7-2 and TRBJ1-5; 8 nucleotides line up with TRBD1. Germline values: CDR1 SGHTA, CDR2 FQGNSA. V shed 5 bases, J shed 4 bases, and the junction held 10 bases outside the gene matches. CDR3 length: 16 residues. CDR3 sequence: CASSPRSDRGNQPQHF. CDR3 DNA sequence: TGTGCCAGCAGCCCCCGATCCGACAGGGGTAATCAGCCCCAGCATTTT.

The V and J genes are TRBV19 and TRBJ2-7, with D perhaps TRBD1 (6 bases). Trimming took 3 bases from V and 3 from J, leaving 9 bases between them. The V gene's germline CDR1 is LNHDA and CDR2 SQIVND (reference sequence). This CDR3 has 13 residues. CDR3: CASSIEDSYEQYF. The CDR3 nucleotides are TGTGCCAGTAGTATTGAGGACAGCTACGAGCAGTACTTC.

V usage is TRBV7-6 and J usage is TRBJ1-2; TRBD1 aligns across 9 bases. The CDR3 is made up of 14 amino acids. V dropped 5 bases and J dropped 8; count of bases not matched to a gene: 9. In germline, CDR1 is SGHVS, CDR2 FNYEAQ. Here the CDR3 reads CASSPGTGWEGYTF. The CDR3 DNA reads TGTGCCAGCAGCCCCGGGACAGGGTGGGAAGGCTACACCTTC. Full variable domain (rest looked up from reference TRBV7-6 and TRBJ1-2): GAGVSQSPRYKVTKRGQDVALRCDPISGHVSLYWYRQALGQGPEFLTYFNYEAQQDKSGLPNDRFSAERPEGSISTLTIQRTEQRDSAMYRCASSPGTGWEGYTFGSGTRLTVV.

With respect to this clone: A read error may account for a junction end that differs from germline. The chain couples TRBV20-1 to TRBJ1-2, with TRBD1 as a possible D gene (5 bases). This CDR3 is 11 amino acids long. The germline V gene encodes CDR1 DFQATT and CDR2 SNEGSKA (reference sequence). The CDR3 loop reads CSARGAHGYTF. The CDR3 coding sequence is TGCAGTGCGAGAGGGGCCCATGGCTACACCTTC.

The count of this clone is one. This chain connects TRBV4-1 to TRBJ2-5; 9 nucleotides align to TRBD1. The CDR3 has 19 amino acids. V shed 4 bases and J 4 bases; nucleotides not matched to a gene: 19. Germline values: CDR1 MGHRA, CDR2 YSYEKL. The CDR3 loop reads CASSLRSLGQGALGETQYF. DNA of the CDR3: TGCGCCAGCAGCCTCAGGTCACTGGGACAGGGAGCATTAGGAGAGACCCAGTACTTC.